This T cell receptor (beta chain) was sequenced in a study of cytomegalovirus exposure and HLA in healthy donors. Overall study findings and caveats: Productive status was seen about 90% or about 30% of the time for most TCR beta V segments in an earlier analysis. Specificity of three CMV-associated chains for CMV antigens was verified in vitro.

PCR used 60 Vbeta primers and 13 Jbeta primers. Data came from immunoSEQ multiplex PCR; TCRdb stores just in-frame clones and leaves some out. Counted here are roughly 66,000 clones, just over 75% occurring once; the ten biggest clones make up 5.5% to 7%. This clone has only a few counts. The antigen is unknown. CDR1 and CDR2 (germline): SNHLY, FYNNEI. The CDR3 totals 15 residues. After removal of 7 bases from V and 4 bases from J, the junction contained 9 bases not matched to a gene. Healthy bone marrow donors made up the donor group. This chain uses TRBV2 with TRBJ1-3, with 8 positions matching TRBD1. Sequenced material: PBMCs. The TCR comes from a man between 45 and 60 years old in good health and CMV-seronegative. CDR3 DNA: TGTGCCAGCATGTTAGGACAGGGCACAGGAAACACCATATATTTT. Its protein is CASMLGQGTGNTIYF.